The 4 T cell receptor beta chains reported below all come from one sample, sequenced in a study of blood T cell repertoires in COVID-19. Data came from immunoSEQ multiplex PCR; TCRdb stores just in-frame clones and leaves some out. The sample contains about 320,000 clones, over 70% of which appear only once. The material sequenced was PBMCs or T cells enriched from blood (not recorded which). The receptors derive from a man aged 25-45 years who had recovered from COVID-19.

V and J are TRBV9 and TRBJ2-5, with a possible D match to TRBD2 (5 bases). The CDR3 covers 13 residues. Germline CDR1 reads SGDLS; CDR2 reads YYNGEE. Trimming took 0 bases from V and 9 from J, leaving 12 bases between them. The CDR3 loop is CASSVEWFGAQYF. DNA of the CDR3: TGTGCCAGCAGCGTAGAATGGTTCGGGGCCCAGTACTTC. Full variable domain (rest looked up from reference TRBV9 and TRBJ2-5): DSGVTQTPKHLITATGQRVTLRCSPRSGDLSVYWYQQSLDQGLQFLIQYYNGEERAKGNILERFSAQQFPDLHSELNLSSLELGDSALYFCASSVEWFGAQYFGPGTRLLVL.

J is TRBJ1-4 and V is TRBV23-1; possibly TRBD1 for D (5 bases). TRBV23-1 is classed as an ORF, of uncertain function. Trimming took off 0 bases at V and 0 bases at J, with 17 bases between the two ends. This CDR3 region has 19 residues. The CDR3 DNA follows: TGCGCCAGCAGTCAATCATTGGAGTCCAGGGCCGCAACTAATGAAAAACTGTTTTTT. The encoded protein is CASSQSLESRAATNEKLFF.

The DNA of the CDR3 is TGTGCCAGCAGCTTACTAGGGACAGTTAACTATGGCTACACCTTC. Translating gives CASSLLGTVNYGYTF. V gene TRBV7-8 combines with J gene TRBJ1-2; TRBD1 matches 7 bases. CDR1 and CDR2 from the germline V gene are SGHVS and FQNEAQ. The CDR3 is 15 amino acids. Trimming removed 2 bases from V and 1 base from J; junction bases left unmatched: 4.

CDR3 sequence: CASSKLPLTGSTAEDQPQHF. The CDR3 DNA follows: TGTGCCAGCAGCAAATTGCCCTTGACAGGGTCCACCGCTGAGGATCAGCCCCAGCATTTT. The chain couples TRBV21-1 to TRBJ1-5; TRBD1, the D gene given by the table, was not confirmed from the DNA. TRBV21-1 is described as a pseudogene. This CDR3 comprises 20 residues.